This T cell receptor beta chain comes out of a study of T cells and Merkel cell carcinoma outcomes. Assay: immunoSEQ multiplex PCR; the TCRdb copy retains only in-frame clones and omits some. Here the sample spans about 15,000 clones, about four fifths being singletons. The study's findings and limits: Reportedly, T-cell repertoire with density predicts Merkel cell carcinoma outcomes.

About this clone itself: Antigen specificity is unknown.

The sequenced sample consisted of tumor tissue from Merkel cell carcinoma. The receptor was isolated from a human donor with Merkel cell carcinoma.

The CDR3 loop is CASSFGRGLQETQYF. The CDR3 DNA reads as TGTGCCAGCAGTTTCGGGAGGGGCCTCCAAGAGACCCAGTACTTC. The J gene is TRBJ2-5, the V gene TRBV27; 8 bases are shared with TRBD2. V lost 3 bases to trimming and J lost 1 base; unmatched junction nucleotides: 4. There are 15 residues in the CDR3. Germline V gives CDR1 MNHEY, CDR2 SMNVEV (reference sequence).